This T cell receptor beta chain was sequenced in a study of blood T cells in healthy people across ages. The germline gives CDR1 LGHNA, CDR2 YSLEER. The CDR3 contains 15 residues. The trim removed 11 bases at V and 7 bases at J, leaving 17 bases unmatched. The use of a sample-barcoded 5' primer and a J-beta primer mix characterized a second PCR of roughly 7 to 11 cycles. One entry per CDR3 protein results from TCRdb running MiXCR on the 5' RACE reads. The sample consists of 650,000 to 1,000,000 distinct CDR3 sequences, about 36% of them appearing once. Of note for this clonotype: No antigen is known for it.

General study points: A greater number of naive CD4+ cells and higher diversity distinguished long-lived donors from aged donors. The CMV status of each donor remained undetermined, and this could have confounded shifts in expanded clonotypes.

The TCR sequence derives from a man between 18 and 29 years old in good health. The sample was blood. V and J are TRBV4-3 and TRBJ2-1; the match to TRBD2 covers 7 bases. The CDR3 DNA is TGCGCCTCCCAAGGGTCCGAGCGGGGAAGGAATGAGCAGTTCTTC. This encodes CASQGSERGRNEQFF.